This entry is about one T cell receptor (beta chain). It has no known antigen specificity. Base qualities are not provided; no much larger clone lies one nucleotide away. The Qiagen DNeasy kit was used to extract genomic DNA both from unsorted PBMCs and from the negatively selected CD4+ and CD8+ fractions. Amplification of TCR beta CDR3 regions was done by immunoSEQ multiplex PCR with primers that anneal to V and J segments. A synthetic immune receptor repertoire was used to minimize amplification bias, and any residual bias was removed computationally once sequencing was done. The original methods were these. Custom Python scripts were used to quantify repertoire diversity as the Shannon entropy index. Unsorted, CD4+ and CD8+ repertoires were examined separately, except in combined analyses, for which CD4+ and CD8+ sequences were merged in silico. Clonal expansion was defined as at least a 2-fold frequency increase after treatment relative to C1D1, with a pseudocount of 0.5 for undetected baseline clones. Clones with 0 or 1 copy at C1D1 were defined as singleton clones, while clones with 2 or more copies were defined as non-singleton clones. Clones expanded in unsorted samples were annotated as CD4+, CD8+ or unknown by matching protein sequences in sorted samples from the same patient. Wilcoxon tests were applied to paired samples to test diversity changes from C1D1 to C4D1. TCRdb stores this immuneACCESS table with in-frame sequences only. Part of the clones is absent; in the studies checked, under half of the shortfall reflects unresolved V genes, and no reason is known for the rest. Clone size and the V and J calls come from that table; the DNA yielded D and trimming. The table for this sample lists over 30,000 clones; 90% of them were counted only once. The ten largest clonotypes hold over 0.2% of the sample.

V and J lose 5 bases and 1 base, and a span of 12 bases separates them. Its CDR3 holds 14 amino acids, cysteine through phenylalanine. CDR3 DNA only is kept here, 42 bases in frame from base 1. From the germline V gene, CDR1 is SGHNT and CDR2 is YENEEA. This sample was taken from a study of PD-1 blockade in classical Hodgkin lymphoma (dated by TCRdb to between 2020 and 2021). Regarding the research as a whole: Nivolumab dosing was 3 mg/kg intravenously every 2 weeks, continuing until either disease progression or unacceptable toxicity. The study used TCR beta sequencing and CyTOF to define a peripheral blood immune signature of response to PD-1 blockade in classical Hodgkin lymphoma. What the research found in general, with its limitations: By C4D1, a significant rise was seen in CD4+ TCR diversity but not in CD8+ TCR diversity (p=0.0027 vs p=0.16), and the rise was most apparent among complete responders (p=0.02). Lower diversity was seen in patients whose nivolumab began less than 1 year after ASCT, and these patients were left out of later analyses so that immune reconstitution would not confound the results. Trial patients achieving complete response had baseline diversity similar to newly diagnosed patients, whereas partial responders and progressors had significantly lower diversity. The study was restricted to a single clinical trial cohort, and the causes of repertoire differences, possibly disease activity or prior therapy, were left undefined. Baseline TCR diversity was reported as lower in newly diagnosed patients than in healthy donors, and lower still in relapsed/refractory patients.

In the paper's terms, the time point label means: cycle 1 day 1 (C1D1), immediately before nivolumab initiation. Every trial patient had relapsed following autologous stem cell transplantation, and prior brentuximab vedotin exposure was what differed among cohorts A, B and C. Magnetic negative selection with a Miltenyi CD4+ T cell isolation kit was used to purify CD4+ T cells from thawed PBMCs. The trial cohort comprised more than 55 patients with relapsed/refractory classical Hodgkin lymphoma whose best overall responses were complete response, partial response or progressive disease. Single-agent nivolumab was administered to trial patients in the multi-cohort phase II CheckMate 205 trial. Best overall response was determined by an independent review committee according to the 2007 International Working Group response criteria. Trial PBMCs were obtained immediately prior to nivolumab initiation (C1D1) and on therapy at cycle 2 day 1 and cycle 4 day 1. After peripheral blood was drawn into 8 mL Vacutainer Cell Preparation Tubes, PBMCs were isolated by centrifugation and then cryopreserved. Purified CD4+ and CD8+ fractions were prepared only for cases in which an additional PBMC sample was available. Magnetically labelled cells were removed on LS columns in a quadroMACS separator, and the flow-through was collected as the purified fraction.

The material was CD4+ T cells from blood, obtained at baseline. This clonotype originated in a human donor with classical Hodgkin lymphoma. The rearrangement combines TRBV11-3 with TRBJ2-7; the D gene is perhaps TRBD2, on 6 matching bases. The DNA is TGTGCCAGCAGCCCCACGGCGGGATCCTACGAGCAGTACTTC. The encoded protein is CASSPTAGSYEQYF.